A single sample is the source of the 14 T cell receptor beta chains below, sequenced in a study of Graves' ophthalmopathy and Graves' hyperthyroidism. TCR beta CDR3 amplification used RNA transcripts. HTBI-primed RT-PCR formed the first round, and a multiplex PCR formed the second. TCRdb independently ran MiXCR on the multiplex PCR reads; one entry per CDR3 protein. The sample comprises some 240,000 distinct CDR3 sequences, around 50% of which are singletons, and over 40% rests with the top ten. Sequencing input: peripheral blood. These receptors were obtained from an adult man with Graves' ophthalmopathy.

This clonotype appeared a few times. The V call is TRBV6-2 or TRBV6-3, the J call TRBJ1-2; 8 nucleotides line up with TRBD1. Germline V lookup: CDR1 MNHEY, CDR2 SVGEGT. The CDR3 totals 14 residues. The V and J ends lost 5 bases and 3 bases, in that order; junction bases with no gene match: 5. Here the CDR3 DNA reads TGTGCCAGCAGTGACCCGACAGGGGACTATGGCTACACCTTC. As protein: CASSDPTGDYGYTF.

The sample holds a few counts of this clonotype. This chain uses TRBV2 with TRBJ1-2, with D tentatively TRBD1 (5 bases). Trimming removed 5 bases from V and 1 base from J, with 11 bases in between. The CDR3 is made up of 14 amino acids. CDR1 is SNHLY, CDR2 FYNNEI, per germline. CDR3 DNA sequence: TGTGCCAGCAGTCGACAGCCGAATAACTATGGCTACACCTTC. This sequence encodes CASSRQPNNYGYTF.

This sequence joins TRBV19 and TRBJ1-1; D unresolved. Trimming took off 5 bases at V and 1 base at J, with 8 bases between the two ends. The CDR3 has 13 residues. Germline V CDR1 and CDR2: LNHDA, SQIVND (reference sequence). CDR3 nucleotides: TGTGCCAGTAGTGATAGGTGGAACACTGAAGCTTTCTTT. It encodes CASSDRWNTEAFF.

The chain uses TRBV7-2 and TRBJ1-1; perhaps TRBD1 as D (5 bases). With 5 bases removed from V and 13 bases from J, the gap between germline ends came to 17 bases. The V gene's germline CDR1 is SGHTA and CDR2 FQGNSA. CDR3 size: 12 residues. This chain's CDR3 is CASSTGLAGDFF. Written as DNA, the CDR3 is TGTGCCAGCAGCACGGGACTAGCGGGAGATTTCTTT.

The V and J genes are TRBV6-5 and TRBJ1-2; D may be TRBD1 (5 bases). Trimming took off 0 bases at V and 0 bases at J, with 11 bases between the two ends. Germline CDR1 is MNHEY and CDR2 is SVGAGI. There are 16 residues in the CDR3. DNA for the CDR3: TGTGCCAGCAGTTACTCCCCGGGGCGAGCTAACTATGGCTACACCTTC. It encodes CASSYSPGRANYGYTF.

The DNA for the CDR3 is TGTGCCAGCAGCTCCCACCTCGACAGGGGGCCTACAGATACGCAGTATTTT. Translating gives CASSSHLDRGPTDTQYF. The chain joins TRBV7-6 to TRBJ2-3; 10 nucleotides match TRBD1. The CDR3 sequence is 17 residues long. V dropped 4 bases and J dropped 3; count of bases not matched to a gene: 10. CDR1 SGHVS and CDR2 FNYEAQ come from the germline V gene.

This clonotype occurred many times. The chain couples TRBV12-3 or TRBV12-4 to TRBJ2-7; D uncertain. The germline V and J ends were trimmed by 3 bases and 6 bases, with 9 bases remaining between them. The CDR3 consists of 12 residues. The CDR3 protein is CASSFTGVEQYF. In DNA form, the CDR3 reads TGTGCCAGCAGTTTTACCGGAGTCGAGCAGTACTTC.

This clonotype was seen a few times. The chain is built from TRBV20-1 and TRBJ1-1, with D possibly TRBD1 on 6 matching bases. Trimming stripped 5 bases from V and 1 base from J, with 14 bases between. The CDR3 sequence is 14 residues long. The germline V gene has CDR1 DFQATT and CDR2 SNEGSKA (reference sequence). The CDR3 nucleotides are TGCAGTGCTTCCAAAGGGGGGGGGAACACTGAAGCTTTCTTT. Protein sequence: CSASKGGGNTEAFF.

This chain connects TRBV20-1 to TRBJ2-2, with 11 nucleotides matching TRBD2. Germline V gene data show CDR1 as DFQATT and CDR2 as SNEGSKA (reference sequence). The CDR3 extends over 16 amino acids. J lost 3 bases, V lost 1 base, and 4 bases had no gene match. For the CDR3, the DNA is TGCAGTGCTAGAGCTCCGGGACTAGCGGACACCGGGGAGCTGTTTTTT. Its translation: CSARAPGLADTGELFF.

The chain carries TRBV24-1 and TRBJ1-5; possible D gene TRBD1, 5 bases. This CDR3 is 14 amino acids long. Between the trimmed V and J ends, which lost 0 bases and 11 bases, there was a span of 13 bases. CDR1 is KGHDR and CDR2 is SFDVKD in the germline V gene. The CDR3 reads CATSDLGHQETQHF. For the CDR3, the DNA is TGTGCCACCAGTGATTTGGGACACCAAGAGACCCAGCATTTT.

CDR3 region: CASSRDRADTQYF. CDR3 nucleotide sequence: TGTGCCAGTAGTAGGGACAGGGCAGATACGCAGTATTTT. V gene TRBV19 combines with J gene TRBJ2-3; 9 bases agree with TRBD1. The CDR3 covers 13 residues. Germline V gene sequence: CDR1 LNHDA, CDR2 SQIVND (reference sequence). Germline trimming cut 4 bases from V and 4 bases from J; bases unmatched to any gene: 0.

The CDR3 loop is CSATGVGQETQYF. Here the CDR3 DNA reads TGCAGTGCCACCGGGGTGGGCCAAGAGACCCAGTACTTC. This chain links TRBV20-1 with TRBJ2-5; weak D call: TRBD2 (5 bases). There are 13 residues in the CDR3. Germline V gene data show CDR1 as DFQATT and CDR2 as SNEGSKA (reference sequence). The V gene lost 6 bases and the J gene lost 1 base, with 12 bases spanning the gap.

V and J are TRBV6-5 and TRBJ2-7, with D maybe TRBD1 (6 bases). This CDR3 has 11 residues. Trimming removed 5 bases from V and 7 bases from J, with 9 bases in between. Looked up from germline, CDR1 is MNHEY and CDR2 is SVGAGI. In nucleotides, the CDR3 is TGTGCCAGCAGTCAAGGACAGGAGCAGTACTTC. Translated, it gives CASSQGQEQYF.

This clonotype was seen only a few times. The rearrangement joins TRBV29-1 to TRBJ2-7; TRBD2 matches 7 bases. Germline V CDR1 and CDR2: SQVTM, ANQGSEA. V lost 7 bases to trimming and J lost 0 bases; unmatched junction nucleotides: 6. The CDR3 loop spans 13 amino acids. The DNA for the CDR3 is TGCAGCGCTATCGGGGACTACTCCTACGAGCAGTACTTC. It encodes CSAIGDYSYEQYF.